The 8 T cell receptor beta chains reported below all come from one sample, sequenced in a study of blood T cell repertoires in COVID-19. Assay used: immunoSEQ multiplex PCR; TCRdb lists only in-frame clones, some missing. The sample has some 14,000 clones, approximately 80% seen once; the top ten hold approximately 25%. Sample: peripheral blood. The receptors derive from a woman between 45 and 60 years old with active or convalescent COVID-19.

This chain uses TRBV28 with TRBJ1-4, with TRBD1 matching over 11 bases. This CDR3 spans 16 amino acids. Germline V gene lookup returns CDR1 MDHEN and CDR2 SYDVKM. V lost 5 bases and J lost 6; bases outside the gene matches: 8. The CDR3 region has the DNA TGTGCCAGCAGTCCCACGGACAGGGGGCTCGATGAAAAACTGTTTTTT. The encoded protein is CASSPTDRGLDEKLFF.

This clone was counted between two and nine times. The rearrangement links TRBV28 to TRBJ2-3; D remains unclear. The germline gives CDR1 MDHEN, CDR2 SYDVKM. This CDR3 has 12 amino acids. V dropped 6 bases and J dropped 4 bases, with 8 bases sitting between them. The CDR3 reads CASSTGPDTQYF. The CDR3 DNA is TGTGCCAGCAGCACCGGTCCAGATACGCAGTATTTT.

The chain uses TRBV6-5 and TRBJ1-3; D uncertain. CDR3 length: 14 residues. V lost 4 bases and J lost 8, with 15 bases in between. Germline loops: CDR1 MNHEY, CDR2 SVGAGI. The CDR3 is CASSFSGLPDTIYF. The CDR3 DNA follows: TGTGCCAGCAGTTTCTCCGGGTTACCGGACACCATATATTTT.

CDR3 bases: TGCAGCGCCGGGACAGTTACTGGAAACACCATATATTTT. Translation: CSAGTVTGNTIYF. V and J are TRBV29-1 and TRBJ1-3; the match to TRBD1 covers 7 bases. The CDR3 loop spans 13 amino acids. Germline V lookup: CDR1 SQVTM, CDR2 ANQGSEA. V lost 7 bases, J lost 2 bases, and 5 bases stayed unmatched. Variable domain in full (rest from reference TRBV29-1 and TRBJ1-3): SAVISQKPSRDICQRGTSLTIQCQVDSQVTMMFWYRQQPGQSLTLIATANQGSEATYESGFVIDKFPISRPNLTFSTLTVSNMSPEDSSIYLCSAGTVTGNTIYFGEGSWLTVV.

The chain carries TRBV27 and TRBJ2-7; tentatively, D is TRBD1 (6 bases). V lost 5 bases and J 0 bases, leaving 14 bases between the germline ends. Germline assignment: CDR1 MNHEY and CDR2 SMNVEV (reference sequence). CDR3 size: 15 residues. The CDR3 DNA follows: TGTGCCAGCAGTCCGTTGACAGGAGCCTCCTACGAGCAGTACTTC. Amino acids: CASSPLTGASYEQYF.

A few counts support this clone. The V gene is TRBV6-5, the J gene TRBJ2-1; 10 positions match TRBD2. Germline V gives CDR1 MNHEY, CDR2 SVGAGI. The CDR3 is 14 amino acids. Losses at the gene ends were 7 bases for V and 5 bases for J; bases not matched to a gene: 5. CDR3 amino acids: CASNSGGADNEQFF. CDR3 DNA: TGTGCCAGCAACAGCGGGGGGGCCGACAATGAGCAGTTCTTC.

The chain recombines TRBV20-1 with TRBJ2-2; D remains unclear. V lost 3 bases and J 1 base, leaving 9 bases between the germline ends. Germline-derived CDR1 and CDR2 are DFQATT and SNEGSKA (reference sequence). This CDR3 has 14 residues. Here the CDR3 reads CSASKQVNTGELFF. In nucleotides, the CDR3 is TGCAGTGCTAGTAAACAAGTGAACACCGGGGAGCTGTTTTTT.

The chain links TRBV6-1 to TRBJ1-6; weak D call: TRBD1 (6 bases). Germline-derived CDR1 and CDR2 are MNHNS and SASEGT. This CDR3 spans 15 amino acids. Trimming shortened V by 1 base and J by 2 bases, and 6 bases separated the two germline ends. The CDR3 protein is CASSEGQAYNSPLHF. The CDR3 bases are TGTGCCAGCAGTGAAGGACAGGCCTATAATTCACCCCTCCACTTT.